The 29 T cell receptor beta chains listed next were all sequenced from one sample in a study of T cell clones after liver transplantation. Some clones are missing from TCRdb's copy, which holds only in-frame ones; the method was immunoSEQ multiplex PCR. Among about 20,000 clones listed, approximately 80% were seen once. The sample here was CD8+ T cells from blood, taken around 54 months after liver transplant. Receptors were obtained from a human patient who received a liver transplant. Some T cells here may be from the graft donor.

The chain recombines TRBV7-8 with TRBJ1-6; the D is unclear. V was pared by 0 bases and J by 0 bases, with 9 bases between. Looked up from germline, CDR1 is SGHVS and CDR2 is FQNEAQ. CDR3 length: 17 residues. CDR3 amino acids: CASSLASVSSYNSPLHF. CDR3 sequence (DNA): TGTGCCAGCAGCTTAGCGTCTGTTAGCTCCTATAATTCACCCCTCCACTTT.

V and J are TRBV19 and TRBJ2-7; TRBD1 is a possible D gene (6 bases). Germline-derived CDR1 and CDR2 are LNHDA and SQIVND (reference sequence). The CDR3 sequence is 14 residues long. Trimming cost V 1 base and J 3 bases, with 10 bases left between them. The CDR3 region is CASSIGRGSYEQYF. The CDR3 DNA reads TGTGCCAGTAGTATAGGCAGGGGAAGCTACGAGCAGTACTTC.

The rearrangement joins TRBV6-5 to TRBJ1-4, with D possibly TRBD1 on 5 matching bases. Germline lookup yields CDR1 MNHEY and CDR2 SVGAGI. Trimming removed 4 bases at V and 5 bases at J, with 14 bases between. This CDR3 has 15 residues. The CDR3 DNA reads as TGTGCCAGCAGTTCAATCGGTGGGACGAATGAAAAACTGTTTTTT. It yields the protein CASSSIGGTNEKLFF.

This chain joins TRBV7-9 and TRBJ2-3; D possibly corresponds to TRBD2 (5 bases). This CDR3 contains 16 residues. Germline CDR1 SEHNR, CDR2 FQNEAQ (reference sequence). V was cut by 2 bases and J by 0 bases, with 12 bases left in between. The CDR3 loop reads CASSLIGRASTDTQYF. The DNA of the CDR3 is TGTGCCAGCAGCTTAATTGGGCGGGCTAGCACAGATACGCAGTATTTT.

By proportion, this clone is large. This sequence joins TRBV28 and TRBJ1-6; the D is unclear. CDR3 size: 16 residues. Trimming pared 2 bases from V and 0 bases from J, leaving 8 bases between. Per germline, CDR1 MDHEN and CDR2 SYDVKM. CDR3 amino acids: CASSLEALSYNSPLHF. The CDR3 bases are TGTGCCAGCAGTTTAGAGGCACTCTCCTATAATTCACCCCTCCACTTT.

CDR3 in amino acids: CASSMWDRAVMNTEAFF. The CDR3 DNA reads TGTGCCAGTAGTATGTGGGACAGGGCGGTCATGAACACTGAAGCTTTCTTT. This chain joins TRBV19 and TRBJ1-1, with 9 nucleotides matching TRBD1. Germline V gives CDR1 LNHDA, CDR2 SQIVND (reference sequence). CDR3 length: 17 amino acids. V lost 3 bases, J lost 0 bases, and 8 bases stayed unmatched.

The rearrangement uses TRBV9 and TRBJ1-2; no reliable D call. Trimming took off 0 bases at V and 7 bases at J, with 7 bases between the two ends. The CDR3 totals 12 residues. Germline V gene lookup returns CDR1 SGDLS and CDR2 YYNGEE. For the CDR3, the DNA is TGTGCCAGCAGCGTAGGGGATGCTGGCTACACCTTC. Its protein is CASSVGDAGYTF.

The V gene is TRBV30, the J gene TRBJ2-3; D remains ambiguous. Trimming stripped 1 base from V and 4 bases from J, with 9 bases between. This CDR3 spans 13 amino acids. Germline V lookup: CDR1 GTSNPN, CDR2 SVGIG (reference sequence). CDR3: CAWSERSADTQYF. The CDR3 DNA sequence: TGTGCCTGGAGTGAACGATCTGCAGATACGCAGTATTTT.

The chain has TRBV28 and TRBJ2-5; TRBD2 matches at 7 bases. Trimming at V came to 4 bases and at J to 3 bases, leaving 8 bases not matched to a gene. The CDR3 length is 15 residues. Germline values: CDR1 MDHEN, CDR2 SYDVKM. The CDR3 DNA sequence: TGTGCCAGCAGTTCCGGCCTAGCGGTTGAAGAGACCCAGTACTTC. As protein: CASSSGLAVEETQYF.

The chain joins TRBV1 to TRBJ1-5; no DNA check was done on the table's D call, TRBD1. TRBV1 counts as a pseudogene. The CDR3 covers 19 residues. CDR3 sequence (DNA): TGCACCAGCAGCCAAGATGTCCCCCCGACAGAAAATAGCAATCAGCCCCAGCATTTT. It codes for CTSSQDVPPTENSNQPQHF.

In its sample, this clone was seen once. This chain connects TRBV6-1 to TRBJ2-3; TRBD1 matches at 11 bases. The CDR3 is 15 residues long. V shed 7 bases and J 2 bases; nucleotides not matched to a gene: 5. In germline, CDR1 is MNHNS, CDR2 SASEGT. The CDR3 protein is CASNRDRGDTDTQYF. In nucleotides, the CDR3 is TGTGCCAGCAACCGGGACAGGGGGGACACAGATACGCAGTATTTT.

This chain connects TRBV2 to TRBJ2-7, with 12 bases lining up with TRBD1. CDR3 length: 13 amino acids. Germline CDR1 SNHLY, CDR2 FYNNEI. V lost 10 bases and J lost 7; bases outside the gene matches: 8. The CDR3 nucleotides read TGTGCCAACTCGGGACAGGGGGCGTTGGAGCAGTACTTC. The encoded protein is CANSGQGALEQYF.

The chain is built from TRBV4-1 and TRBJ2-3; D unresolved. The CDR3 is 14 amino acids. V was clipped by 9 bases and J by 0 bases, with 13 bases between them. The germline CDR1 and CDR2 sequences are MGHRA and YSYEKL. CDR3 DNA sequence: TGCGCCAGTGGGTGGCGGTCTAGCACAGATACGCAGTATTTT. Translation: CASGWRSSTDTQYF.

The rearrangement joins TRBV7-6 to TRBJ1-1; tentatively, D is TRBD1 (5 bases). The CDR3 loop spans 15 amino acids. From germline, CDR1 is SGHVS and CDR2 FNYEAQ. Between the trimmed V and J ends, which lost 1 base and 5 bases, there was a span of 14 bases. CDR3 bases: TGTGCCAGCAGCTTAGAAGCAGGGATAGGGACTGAAGCTTTCTTT. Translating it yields CASSLEAGIGTEAFF.

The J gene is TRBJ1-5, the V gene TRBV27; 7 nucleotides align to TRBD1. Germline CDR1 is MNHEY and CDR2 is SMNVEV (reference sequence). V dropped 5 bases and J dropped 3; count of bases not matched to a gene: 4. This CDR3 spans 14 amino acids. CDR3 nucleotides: TGTGCCAGCAGTGCAGGGGGGATCAATCAGCCCCAGCATTTT. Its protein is CASSAGGINQPQHF.

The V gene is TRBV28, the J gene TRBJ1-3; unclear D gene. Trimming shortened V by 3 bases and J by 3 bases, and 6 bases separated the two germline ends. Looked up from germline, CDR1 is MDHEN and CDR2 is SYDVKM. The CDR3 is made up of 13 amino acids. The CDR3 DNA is TGTGCCAGCAGTTTCGAAGTTGGAAACACCATATATTTT. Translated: CASSFEVGNTIYF.

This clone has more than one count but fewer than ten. For the CDR3, the DNA is TGTGCCAGCAGTAAACAGGGGGCTGATGGCTACACCTTC. It yields the protein CASSKQGADGYTF. The rearrangement joins TRBV6-6 to TRBJ1-2; TRBD1 matches at 9 bases. With V trimmed by 5 bases and J by 6 bases, 4 bases remained unmatched. The CDR3 sequence is 13 residues long. Germline V gene lookup returns CDR1 MNHNY and CDR2 SVGAGI (reference sequence).

CDR3 region: CASSFRDSGEDTQYF. Written as DNA, the CDR3 is TGTGCCAGCAGCTTCCGGGACTCCGGAGAAGATACGCAGTATTTT. The chain employs TRBV9 and TRBJ2-3; tentative D call: TRBD2 (6 bases). The CDR3 length is 15 residues. Germline loops: CDR1 SGDLS, CDR2 YYNGEE. V lost 4 bases and J 5 bases, leaving 17 bases between the germline ends.

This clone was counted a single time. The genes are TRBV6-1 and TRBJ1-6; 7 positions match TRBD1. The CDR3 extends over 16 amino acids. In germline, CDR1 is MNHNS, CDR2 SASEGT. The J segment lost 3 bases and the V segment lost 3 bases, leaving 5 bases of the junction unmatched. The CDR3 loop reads CASSDPRGNYNSPLHF. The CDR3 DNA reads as TGTGCCAGCAGTGACCCCAGGGGGAACTATAATTCACCCCTCCACTTT.

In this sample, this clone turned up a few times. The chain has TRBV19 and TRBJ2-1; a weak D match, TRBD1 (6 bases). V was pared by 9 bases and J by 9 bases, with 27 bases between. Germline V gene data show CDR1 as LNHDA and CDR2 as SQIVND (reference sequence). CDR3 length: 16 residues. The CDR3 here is CARSVTGVRRMREQFF. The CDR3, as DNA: TGTGCCAGATCCGTGACAGGCGTTCGTCGCATGCGTGAGCAGTTCTTC.

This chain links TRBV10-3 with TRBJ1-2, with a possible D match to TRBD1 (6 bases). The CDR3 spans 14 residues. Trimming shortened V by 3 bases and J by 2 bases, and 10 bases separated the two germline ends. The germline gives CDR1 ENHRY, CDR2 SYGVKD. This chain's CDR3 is CAISEQGLNYGYTF. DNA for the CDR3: TGTGCCATCAGTGAACAGGGTCTAAACTATGGCTACACCTTC.

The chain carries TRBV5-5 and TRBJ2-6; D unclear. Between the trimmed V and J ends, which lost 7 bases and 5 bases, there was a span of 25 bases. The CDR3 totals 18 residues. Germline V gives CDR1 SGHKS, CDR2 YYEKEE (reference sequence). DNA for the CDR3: TGTGCCAGCTATCAGCATGTCTCGCAACAAAGTCGGGCCAACGTCCTGACTTTC. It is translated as CASYQHVSQQSRANVLTF.

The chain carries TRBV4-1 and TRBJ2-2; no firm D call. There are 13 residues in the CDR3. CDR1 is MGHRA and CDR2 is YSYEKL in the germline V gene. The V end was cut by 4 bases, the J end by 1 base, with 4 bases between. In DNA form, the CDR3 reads TGCGCCAGCAGCCGAGAGAACACCGGGGAGCTGTTTTTT. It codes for CASSRENTGELFF.

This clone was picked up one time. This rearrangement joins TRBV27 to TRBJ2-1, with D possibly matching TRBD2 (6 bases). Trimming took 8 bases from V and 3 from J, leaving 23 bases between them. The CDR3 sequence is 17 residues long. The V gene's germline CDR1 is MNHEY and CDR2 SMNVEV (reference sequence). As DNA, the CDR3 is TGTGCCAGCTCCCCGGGTTCTACTAGCCCTCGCTACAATGAGCAGTTCTTC. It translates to CASSPGSTSPRYNEQFF.

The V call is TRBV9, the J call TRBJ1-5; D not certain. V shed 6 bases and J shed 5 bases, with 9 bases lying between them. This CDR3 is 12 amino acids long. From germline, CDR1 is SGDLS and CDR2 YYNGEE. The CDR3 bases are TGTGCCAGCAAACCGGTAGATCAGCCCCAGCATTTT. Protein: CASKPVDQPQHF.

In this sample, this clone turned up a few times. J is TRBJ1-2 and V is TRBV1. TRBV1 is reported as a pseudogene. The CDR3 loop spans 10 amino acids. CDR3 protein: CTSSPFGYTF. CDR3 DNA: TGCACCAGCAGCCCTTTTGGCTACACCTTC.

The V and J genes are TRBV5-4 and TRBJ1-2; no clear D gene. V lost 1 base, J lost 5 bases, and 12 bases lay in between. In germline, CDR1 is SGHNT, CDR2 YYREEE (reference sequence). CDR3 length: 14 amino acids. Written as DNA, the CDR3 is TGTGCCAGCAGCTTGTCCGGGAGCAGATATGGCTACACCTTC. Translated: CASSLSGSRYGYTF.

CDR3 loop: CASSWTRMANYEQYF. The CDR3 DNA follows: TGTGCCAGCAGTTGGACCAGGATGGCCAATTACGAGCAGTACTTC. The V gene is TRBV6-6, the J gene TRBJ2-7, with D unresolved. CDR3 length equals 15 residues. Per the germline V gene, CDR1 is MNHNY and CDR2 is SVGAGI (reference sequence). The V end was cut by 4 bases, the J end by 4 bases, with 17 bases between.

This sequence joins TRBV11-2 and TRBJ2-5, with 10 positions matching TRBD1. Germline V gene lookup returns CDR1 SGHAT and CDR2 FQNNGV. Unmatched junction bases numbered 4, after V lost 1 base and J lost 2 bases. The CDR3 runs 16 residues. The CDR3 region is CASSLGDRGAQETQYF. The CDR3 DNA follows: TGTGCCAGCAGCTTAGGGGACAGGGGCGCTCAAGAGACCCAGTACTTC.